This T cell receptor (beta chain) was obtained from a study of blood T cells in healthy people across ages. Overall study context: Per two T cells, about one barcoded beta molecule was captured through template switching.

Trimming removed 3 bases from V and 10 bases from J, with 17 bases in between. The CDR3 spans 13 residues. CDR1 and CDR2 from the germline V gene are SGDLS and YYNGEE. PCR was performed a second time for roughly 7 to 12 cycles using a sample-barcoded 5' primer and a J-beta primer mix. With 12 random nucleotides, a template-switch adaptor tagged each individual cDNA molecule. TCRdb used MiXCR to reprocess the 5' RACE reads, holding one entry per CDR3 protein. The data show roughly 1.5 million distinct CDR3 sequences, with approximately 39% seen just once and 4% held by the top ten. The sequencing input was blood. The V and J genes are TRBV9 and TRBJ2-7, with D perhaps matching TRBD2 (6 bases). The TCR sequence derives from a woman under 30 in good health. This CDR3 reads CASSGVQEGIQYF. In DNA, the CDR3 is TGTGCCAGCAGCGGAGTCCAGGAGGGGATTCAGTACTTC.